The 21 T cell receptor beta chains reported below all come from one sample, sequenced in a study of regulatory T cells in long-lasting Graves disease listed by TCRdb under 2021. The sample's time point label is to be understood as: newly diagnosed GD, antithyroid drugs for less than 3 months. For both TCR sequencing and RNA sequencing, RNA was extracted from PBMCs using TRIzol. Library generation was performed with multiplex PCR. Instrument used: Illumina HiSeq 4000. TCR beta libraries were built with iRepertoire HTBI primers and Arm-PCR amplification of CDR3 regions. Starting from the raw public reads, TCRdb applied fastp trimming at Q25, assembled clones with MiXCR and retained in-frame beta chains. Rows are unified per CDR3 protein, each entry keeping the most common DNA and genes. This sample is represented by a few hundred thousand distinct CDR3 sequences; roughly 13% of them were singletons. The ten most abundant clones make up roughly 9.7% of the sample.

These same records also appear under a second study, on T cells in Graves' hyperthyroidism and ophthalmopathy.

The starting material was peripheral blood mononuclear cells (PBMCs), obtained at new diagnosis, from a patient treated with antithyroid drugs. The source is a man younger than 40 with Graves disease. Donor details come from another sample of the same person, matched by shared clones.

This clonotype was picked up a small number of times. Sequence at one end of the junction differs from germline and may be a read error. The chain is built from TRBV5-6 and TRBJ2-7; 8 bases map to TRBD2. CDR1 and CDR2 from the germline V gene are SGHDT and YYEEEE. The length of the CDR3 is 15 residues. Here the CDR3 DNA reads TGTGCCAGCAGCTTGGAGGCTAGCGGGCCCTACGAGCAGCACTTC. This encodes CASSLEASGPYEQHF.

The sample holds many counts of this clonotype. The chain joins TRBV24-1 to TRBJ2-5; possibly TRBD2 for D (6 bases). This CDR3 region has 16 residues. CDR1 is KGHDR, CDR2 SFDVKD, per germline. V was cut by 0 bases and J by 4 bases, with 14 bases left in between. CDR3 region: CATSDLRREGRETQYF. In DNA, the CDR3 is TGTGCCACCAGTGATTTGCGGCGGGAAGGCCGAGAGACCCAGTACTTC.

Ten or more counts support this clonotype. In DNA form, the CDR3 reads TGTGCCAGTACCCCCCTTGGCGCCATGATTCAGCCCCAGCATTTT. As protein: CASTPLGAMIQPQHF. The chain is built from TRBV19 and TRBJ1-5; D unclear. The CDR3 extends over 15 amino acids. V was pared by 7 bases and J by 6 bases, with 19 bases between. The germline gives CDR1 LNHDA, CDR2 SQIVND (reference sequence).

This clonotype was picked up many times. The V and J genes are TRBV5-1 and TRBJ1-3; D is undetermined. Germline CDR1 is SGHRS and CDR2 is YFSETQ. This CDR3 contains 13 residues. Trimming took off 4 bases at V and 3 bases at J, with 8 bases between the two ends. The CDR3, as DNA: TGCGCCAGCAGCCGATGGGTTGGAAACACCATATATTTT. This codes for CASSRWVGNTIYF.

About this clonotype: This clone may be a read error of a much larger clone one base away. The CDR3: CASSLAGQSYEQCF. The CDR3, as DNA: TGTGCCAGCAGTTTAGCTGGCCAATCCTACGAGCAGTGCTTC. The V call is TRBV12-3 or TRBV12-4, the J call TRBJ2-7; no clear D. The CDR3 consists of 14 residues.

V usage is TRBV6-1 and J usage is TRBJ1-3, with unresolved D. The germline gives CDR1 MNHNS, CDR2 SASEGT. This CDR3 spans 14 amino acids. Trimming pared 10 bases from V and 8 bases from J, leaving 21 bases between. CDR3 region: CATSPGSLGHTIYF. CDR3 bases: TGTGCCACTTCCCCGGGCTCTCTCGGGCACACCATATATTTT.

This CDR3 reads CASSQISGRARYEQFF. Here the CDR3 DNA reads TGTGCCAGCAGCCAAATTAGCGGGAGGGCCAGATATGAGCAGTTCTTC. The rearrangement links TRBV14 to TRBJ2-1; 11 bases match TRBD2. The CDR3 is 16 amino acids. CDR1 is SGHDN, CDR2 FVKESK, per germline. V dropped 2 bases and J dropped 8; count of bases not matched to a gene: 8.

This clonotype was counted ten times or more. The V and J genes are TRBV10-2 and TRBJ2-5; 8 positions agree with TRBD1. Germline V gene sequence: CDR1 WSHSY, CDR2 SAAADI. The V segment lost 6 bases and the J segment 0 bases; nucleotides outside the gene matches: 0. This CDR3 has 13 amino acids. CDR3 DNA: TGCGCCAGCAGGGACAGGGACCAAGAGACCCAGTACTTC. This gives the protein CASRDRDQETQYF.

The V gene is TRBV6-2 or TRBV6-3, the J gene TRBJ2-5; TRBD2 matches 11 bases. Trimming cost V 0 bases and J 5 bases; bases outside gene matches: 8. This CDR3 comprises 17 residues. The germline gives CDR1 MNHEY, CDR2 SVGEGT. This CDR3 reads CASSYSYSGRAAETQYF. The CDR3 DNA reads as TGTGCCAGCAGTTACTCCTATAGCGGGAGGGCCGCGGAGACCCAGTACTTC.

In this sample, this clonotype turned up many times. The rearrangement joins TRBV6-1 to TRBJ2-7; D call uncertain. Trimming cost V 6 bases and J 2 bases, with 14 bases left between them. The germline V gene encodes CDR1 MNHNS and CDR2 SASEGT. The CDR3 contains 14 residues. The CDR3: CASRISPSTYEQYF. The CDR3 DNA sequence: TGTGCCAGCAGGATCTCTCCCTCGACCTACGAGCAGTACTTC.

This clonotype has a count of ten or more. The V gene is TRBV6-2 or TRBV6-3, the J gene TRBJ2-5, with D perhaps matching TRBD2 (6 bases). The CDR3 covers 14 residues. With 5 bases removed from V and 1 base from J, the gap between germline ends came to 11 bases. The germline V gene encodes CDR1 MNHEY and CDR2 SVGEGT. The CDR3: CASSVSGPQETQYF. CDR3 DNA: TGTGCCAGCAGTGTTAGCGGACCCCAAGAGACCCAGTACTTC.

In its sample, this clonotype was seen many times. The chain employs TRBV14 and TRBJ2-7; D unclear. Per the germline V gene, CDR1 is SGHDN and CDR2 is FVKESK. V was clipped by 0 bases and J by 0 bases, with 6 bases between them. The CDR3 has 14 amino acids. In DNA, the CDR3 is TGTGCCAGCAGCCAAGATACACTCTCCTACGAGCAGTACTTC. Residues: CASSQDTLSYEQYF.

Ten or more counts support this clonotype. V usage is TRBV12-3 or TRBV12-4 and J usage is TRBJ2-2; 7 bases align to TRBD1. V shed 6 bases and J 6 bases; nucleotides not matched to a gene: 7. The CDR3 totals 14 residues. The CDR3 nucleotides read TGTGCCAGCAGACCGGGACAGCAGGCCGGGGAGCTGTTTTTT. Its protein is CASRPGQQAGELFF.

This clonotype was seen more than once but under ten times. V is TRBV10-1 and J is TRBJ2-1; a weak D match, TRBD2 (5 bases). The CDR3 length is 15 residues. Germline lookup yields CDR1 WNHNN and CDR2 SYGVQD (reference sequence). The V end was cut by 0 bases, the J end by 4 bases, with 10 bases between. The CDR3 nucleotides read TGCGCCAGCAGTGAGTCGGGAGATCTATACAATGAGCAGTTCTTC. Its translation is CASSESGDLYNEQFF.

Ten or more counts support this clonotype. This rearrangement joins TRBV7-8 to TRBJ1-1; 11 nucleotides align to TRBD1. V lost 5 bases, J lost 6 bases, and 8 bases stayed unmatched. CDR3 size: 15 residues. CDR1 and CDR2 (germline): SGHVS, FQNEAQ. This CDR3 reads CASSPDRGREAEAFF. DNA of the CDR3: TGTGCCAGCAGCCCGGACAGGGGGCGAGAGGCTGAAGCTTTCTTT.

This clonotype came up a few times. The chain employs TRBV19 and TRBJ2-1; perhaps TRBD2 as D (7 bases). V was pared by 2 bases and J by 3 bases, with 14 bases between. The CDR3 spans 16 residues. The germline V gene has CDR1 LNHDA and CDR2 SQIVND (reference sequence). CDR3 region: CASSISWRGLYNEQFF. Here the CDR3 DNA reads TGTGCCAGTAGTATATCCTGGCGGGGGCTCTACAATGAGCAGTTCTTC.

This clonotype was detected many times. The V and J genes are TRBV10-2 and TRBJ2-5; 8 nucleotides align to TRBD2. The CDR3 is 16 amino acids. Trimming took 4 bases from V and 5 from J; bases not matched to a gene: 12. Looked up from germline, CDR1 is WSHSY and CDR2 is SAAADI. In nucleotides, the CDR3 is TGCGCCAGCAGTGGCGGGAGGCCACCAAGGAGTGAGACCCAGTACTTC. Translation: CASSGGRPPRSETQYF.

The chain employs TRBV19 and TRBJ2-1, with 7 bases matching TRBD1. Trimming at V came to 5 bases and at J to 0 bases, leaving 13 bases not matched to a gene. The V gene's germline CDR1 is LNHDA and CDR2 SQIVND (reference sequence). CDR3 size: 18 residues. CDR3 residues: CASSPLPTGEISYNEQFF. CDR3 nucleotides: TGTGCCAGTAGTCCACTACCAACAGGGGAAATCTCCTACAATGAGCAGTTCTTC.

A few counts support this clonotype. The CDR3, as DNA: TGTGCCTGGAGAGCCGGGCTCTATGCCGGGGAGCTGTTTTTT. Translation gives CAWRAGLYAGELFF. The chain employs TRBV30 and TRBJ2-2; D call uncertain. Germline V gives CDR1 GTSNPN, CDR2 SVGIG (reference sequence). Trimming shortened V by 3 bases and J by 6 bases, and 14 bases separated the two germline ends. This CDR3 is built from 14 residues.

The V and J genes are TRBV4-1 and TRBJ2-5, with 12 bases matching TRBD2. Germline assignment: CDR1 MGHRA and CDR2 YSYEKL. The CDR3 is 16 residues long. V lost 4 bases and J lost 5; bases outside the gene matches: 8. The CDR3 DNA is TGCGCCAGCAGCCCAGTATCGGGACTAGCGGGTGAGACCCAGTACTTC. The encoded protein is CASSPVSGLAGETQYF.

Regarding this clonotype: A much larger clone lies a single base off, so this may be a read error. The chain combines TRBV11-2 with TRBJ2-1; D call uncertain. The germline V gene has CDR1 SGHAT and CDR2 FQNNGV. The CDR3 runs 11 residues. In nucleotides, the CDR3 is TGTGCCAGCAGCTTACAATTTGAGCAGTCCTTC. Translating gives CASSLQFEQSF.